Each of the 4 T cell receptor beta chains below was sequenced from the same sample in a study of blood T cell repertoires in COVID-19. Produced via immunoSEQ multiplex PCR; TCRdb's table is partial and in-frame only. The table shows 100,000 or so clones, with approximately 86% occurring only once. Sequences were obtained from peripheral blood. The receptors originated from a woman in her fifties or sixties with COVID-19, enrolled during active disease.

J is TRBJ1-6 and V is TRBV9, with a weak D call TRBD1 (5 bases). Germline V gene sequence: CDR1 SGDLS, CDR2 YYNGEE. CDR3 length equals 14 residues. Trimming took off 0 bases at V and 5 bases at J, with 6 bases between the two ends. The CDR3 sequence is CASSVGGDNSPLHF. The CDR3 DNA is TGTGCCAGCAGCGTAGGGGGGGATAATTCACCCCTCCACTTT.

The chain links TRBV25-1 to TRBJ1-2; TRBD1 aligns across 8 bases. Germline values: CDR1 MGHDK, CDR2 SYGVNS. The junction had 5 bases not matched to a gene; V was cut back by 7 bases and J by 4 bases. The CDR3 is 13 amino acids. CDR3 coding DNA: TGTGCCAGCACAGACAGGGGCAGCTATGGCTACACCTTC. Protein product: CASTDRGSYGYTF.

J is TRBJ2-2 and V is TRBV10-3; TRBD2 agrees at 9 bases. This CDR3 region has 15 residues. V shed 10 bases and J 0 bases; nucleotides not matched to a gene: 6. Germline V CDR1 and CDR2: ENHRY, SYGVKD. DNA for the CDR3: TGTGCCACATTGAGCGGGGGGTCGAACACCGGGGAGCTGTTTTTT. This gives the protein CATLSGGSNTGELFF.

The CDR3 reads CASSYSGDSNTIYF. DNA of the CDR3: TGTGCCAGCAGTTACTCGGGAGATAGTAACACCATATATTTT. The rearrangement joins TRBV6-5 to TRBJ1-3, with D unclear. CDR3 length: 14 amino acids. V lost 0 bases and J 7 bases, leaving 10 bases between the germline ends. The germline gives CDR1 MNHEY, CDR2 SVGAGI.